A single sample gave rise to the 9 T cell receptor beta chains below, sequenced in a study of shared clonotypes between healthy human individuals. Produced via immunoSEQ multiplex PCR; TCRdb's table is partial and in-frame only. The sample holds about half a million clones, 70% to 85% seen once. Sequences were obtained from PBMCs. The receptors here all came from a woman in her forties in good health. Some clones in this sample may be carry-over from other donors' samples.

Ten or more counts support this clone. The chain uses TRBV9 and TRBJ1-5; D is uncertain. V lost 4 bases and J 1 base, leaving 18 bases between the germline ends. The CDR3 runs to 17 residues. CDR1 SGDLS and CDR2 YYNGEE come from the germline V gene. CDR3: CASSKFPWAGSNQPQHF. The CDR3 DNA sequence: TGTGCCAGCAGCAAGTTTCCCTGGGCGGGGAGCAATCAGCCCCAGCATTTT.

V usage is TRBV6-1 and J usage is TRBJ2-3; tentative D call: TRBD2 (6 bases). The CDR3 extends over 11 amino acids. CDR1 MNHNS and CDR2 SASEGT come from the germline V gene. The ends were cut back, 5 bases at V and 8 bases at J, with 8 bases in the middle. This CDR3 reads CASSSTSTQYF. The CDR3 DNA reads as TGTGCCAGCAGTTCGACTAGTACGCAGTATTTT.

The chain joins TRBV11-2 to TRBJ1-3; the D gene is possibly TRBD1 (5 bases). Germline V CDR1 and CDR2: SGHAT, FQNNGV. V gave up 2 bases and J gave up 4 bases, with 15 bases separating them. The CDR3 spans 16 residues. Here the CDR3 DNA reads TGTGCCAGCAGCTTATTGAGCCCGGGGGTCGGAAACACCATATATTTT. Its translation is CASSLLSPGVGNTIYF.

In regard to this clone: With only one base between it and a far larger clone, this is likely a read error. This sequence joins TRBV6-5 and TRBJ2-7; unclear D gene. Germline assignment: CDR1 MNHEY and CDR2 SVGAGI. CDR3 length: 15 amino acids. Deletions cut 7 bases from V and 6 bases from J, with 22 bases between. The CDR3 loop is CASTPPSGSLCEQYF. Here the CDR3 DNA reads TGTGCCAGCACCCCTCCTTCCGGGTCACTCTGCGAGCAGTACTTC.

The chain links TRBV2 to TRBJ2-7; tentative D call: TRBD1 (6 bases). Germline V gene sequence: CDR1 SNHLY, CDR2 FYNNEI. V lost 3 bases and J lost 3, with 12 bases in between. The CDR3 extends over 14 amino acids. For the CDR3, the DNA is TGTGCCAGCAGTGAGGGTCCCAGGGGCTACGAGCAGTACTTC. It is translated as CASSEGPRGYEQYF.

CDR3 region: CASARAGYNEQFF. In DNA, the CDR3 is TGTGCCAGCGCCCGAGCAGGGTACAATGAGCAGTTCTTC. This rearrangement joins TRBV18 to TRBJ2-1; TRBD1 is a possible D gene (5 bases). The CDR3 extends over 13 amino acids. From germline, CDR1 is KGHSH and CDR2 LQKENI. Trimming cost V 8 bases and J 4 bases, with 12 bases left between them.

The rearrangement uses TRBV19 and TRBJ2-3; D is uncertain. Germline-derived CDR1 and CDR2 are LNHDA and SQIVND (reference sequence). Trimming stripped 7 bases from V and 0 bases from J, with 11 bases between. The length of the CDR3 is 14 residues. CDR3 sequence reads: CASNGQISTDTQYF. The CDR3 nucleotides read TGTGCCAGTAATGGTCAGATTAGCACAGATACGCAGTATTTT.

V usage is TRBV28 and J usage is TRBJ2-7; a weak D match, TRBD2 (5 bases). Germline lookup yields CDR1 MDHEN and CDR2 SYDVKM. The V gene lost 7 bases and the J gene lost 2 bases, with 12 bases spanning the gap. The CDR3 sequence is 13 residues long. In DNA form, the CDR3 reads TGTGCCAGCACCCCCCCCGGGACCTACGAGCAGTACTTC. Protein product: CASTPPGTYEQYF.

The genes are TRBV4-2 and TRBJ2-5; the match to TRBD2 covers 10 bases. The CDR3 has 17 residues. V lost 1 base and J lost 2; bases outside the gene matches: 7. Germline-derived CDR1 and CDR2 are LGHNA and YNFKEQ. Written as DNA, the CDR3 is TGTGCCAGCAGCCAAGGAAGTAGCGGGAGGTCACAAGAGACCCAGTACTTC. Protein sequence: CASSQGSSGRSQETQYF.